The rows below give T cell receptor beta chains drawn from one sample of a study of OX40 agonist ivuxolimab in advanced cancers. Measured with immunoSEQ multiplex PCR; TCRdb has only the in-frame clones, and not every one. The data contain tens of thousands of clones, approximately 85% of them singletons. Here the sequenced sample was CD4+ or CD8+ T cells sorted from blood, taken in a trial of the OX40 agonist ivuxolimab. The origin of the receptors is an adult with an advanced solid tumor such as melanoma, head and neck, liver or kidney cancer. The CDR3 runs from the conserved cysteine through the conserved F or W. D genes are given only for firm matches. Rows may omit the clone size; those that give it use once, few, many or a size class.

CASSPPSAGANVLTF	TGTGCCAGCAGTCCTCCCAGCGCTGGGGCCAACGTCCTGACTTTC	NA	once	TRBV27	TRBJ2-6
CASSLVPRYPSYEQYF	TGCGCCAGCAGCTTGGTGCCGAGGTACCCCTCCTACGAGCAGTACTTC	NA	NA	TRBV5-1	TRBJ2-7
CATSGLSSYNEQFF	TGTGCCACCTCCGGGCTTAGCTCCTACAATGAGCAGTTCTTC	NA	once	TRBV19	TRBJ2-1
CASTTLPGPEYNEQFF	TGTGCCAGCACCACACTCCCGGGACCCGAATACAATGAGCAGTTCTTC	NA	once	TRBV27	TRBJ2-1
CSVPFDSEAQYF	TGCAGCGTTCCCTTCGACAGTGAGGCGCAGTATTTT	NA	NA	TRBV29-1	TRBJ2-3
CSVVQGYTGELFF	TGCAGCGTTGTTCAGGGTTACACCGGGGAGCTGTTTTTT	NA	NA	TRBV29-1	TRBJ2-2
CASSLTGIPSGANVLTF	TGTGCCAGCAGCCTCACAGGGATCCCCTCTGGGGCCAACGTCCTGACTTTC	NA	NA	TRBV5-5	TRBJ2-6
CASSHTSGRRSYEQYF	TGTGCCAGCAGCCACACTAGCGGGAGGAGGTCCTACGAGCAGTACTTC	TRBD2	once	TRBV7-9	TRBJ2-7
CASSQDGEGTSRRETQYF	TGTGCCAGCAGCCAAGATGGGGAGGGTACAAGCAGGCGGGAGACCCAGTACTTC	TRBD2	NA	TRBV4-2	TRBJ2-5
CASSLDGQAYYEQYF	TGTGCCAGCAGCTTAGACGGACAGGCTTACTACGAGCAGTACTTC	TRBD1	NA	TRBV5-6	TRBJ2-7
CASSLENTEAFF	TGTGCCAGCAGCTTAGAGAACACTGAAGCTTTCTTT	NA	NA	TRBV7-9	TRBJ1-1
CASSDNPGQGHTEAFF	TGTGCCAGCAGCGACAATCCGGGACAGGGGCACACTGAAGCTTTCTTT	TRBD1	NA	TRBV9	TRBJ1-1
CASSLLPESYEQYF	TGTGCCAGCAGCTTACTCCCCGAATCCTACGAGCAGTACTTC	NA	NA	TRBV11-2	TRBJ2-7
CASRGAGDTEAFF	TGTGCCAGCAGGGGGGCCGGGGACACTGAAGCTTTCTTT	NA	few	TRBV6-5	TRBJ1-1
CASSVGGASSYNEQFF	TGTGCCAGCAGCGTAGGTGGCGCAAGCTCCTACAATGAGCAGTTCTTC	NA	few	TRBV9	TRBJ2-1
CASSLAVNRNYGYTF	TGTGCCAGCAGCTTAGCGGTGAACCGTAACTATGGCTACACCTTC	NA	NA	TRBV7-8	TRBJ1-2
CASSSESFEQYF	TGTGCCAGCAGCTCTGAATCGTTCGAGCAGTACTTC	NA	NA	TRBV7-9	TRBJ2-7
CASSLGDRWYPYEQYF	TGTGCCAGCAGCTTAGGGGACAGATGGTATCCCTACGAGCAGTACTTC	TRBD1	NA	TRBV7-3	TRBJ2-7
CASSFQLARSYEQYF	TGCGCCAGCAGCTTCCAACTAGCGCGTTCCTACGAGCAGTACTTC	TRBD2	NA	TRBV5-1	TRBJ2-7
CASSLSRVYYGYTF	TGTGCCAGCAGTTTATCTCGGGTCTACTATGGCTACACCTTC	NA	NA	TRBV28	TRBJ1-2
CASSLESGYNEKLFF	TGTGCCAGCAGCCTAGAGTCGGGGTATAATGAAAAACTGTTTTTT	NA	NA	TRBV11-2	TRBJ1-4
CASSIGGGETQYF	TGTGCCAGCAGCATTGGTGGGGGGGAGACCCAGTACTTC	NA	NA	TRBV5-6	TRBJ2-5